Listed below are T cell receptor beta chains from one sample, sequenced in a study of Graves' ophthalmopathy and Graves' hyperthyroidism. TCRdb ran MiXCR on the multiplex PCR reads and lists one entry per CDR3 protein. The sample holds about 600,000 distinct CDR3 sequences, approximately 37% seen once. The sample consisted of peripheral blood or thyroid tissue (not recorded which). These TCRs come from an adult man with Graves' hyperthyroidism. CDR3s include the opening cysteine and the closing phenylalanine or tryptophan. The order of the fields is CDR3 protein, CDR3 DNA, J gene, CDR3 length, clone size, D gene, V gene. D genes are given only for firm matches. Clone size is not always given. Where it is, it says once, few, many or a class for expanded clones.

CDR3: CSLVGGEETQYF
DNA: TGCAGCTTAGTGGGCGGAGAAGAGACCCAGTACTTC
J: TRBJ2-5
length: 12
size: NA
D: NA
V: TRBV29-1

CDR3: CASTPTEATFAGYTF
DNA: TGTGCCAGTACCCCGACGGAGGCTACCTTTGCTGGCTACACCTTC
J: TRBJ1-2
length: 15
size: many
D: NA
V: TRBV19

CDR3: CASRFQQATDTQYF
DNA: TGCGCCAGCAGATTCCAACAGGCCACAGATACGCAGTATTTT
J: TRBJ2-3
length: 14
size: few
D: NA
V: TRBV5-1

CDR3: CASNLGENTGELFF
DNA: TGTGCCAGCAACCTCGGGGAGAACACCGGGGAGCTGTTTTTT
J: TRBJ2-2
length: 14
size: NA
D: NA
V: TRBV12-3/TRBV12-4

CDR3: CASSLYRETEAFF
DNA: TGCGCCAGCAGCTTATACAGGGAGACTGAAGCTTTCTTT
J: TRBJ1-1
length: 13
size: many
D: NA
V: TRBV5-1

CDR3: CAWSVRGSGANVLTF
DNA: TGTGCCTGGAGTGTACGAGGCTCTGGGGCCAACGTCCTGACTTTC
J: TRBJ2-6
length: 15
size: once
D: NA
V: TRBV30

CDR3: CASSLAGTGNTEAFF
DNA: TGTGCCAGCAGCTTAGCGGGTACAGGGAACACTGAAGCTTTCTTT
J: TRBJ1-1
length: 15
size: many
D: NA
V: TRBV7-8

CDR3: CATSGQGGNQPQHF
DNA: TGTGCCACCAGCGGGCAGGGGGGCAATCAGCCCCAGCATTTT
J: TRBJ1-5
length: 14
size: NA
D: TRBD1
V: TRBV15

CDR3: CASSTRDF
DNA: TGTGCCAGCAGTACCCGGGACTTC
J: TRBJ2-5
length: 8
size: NA
D: NA
V: TRBV12-3/TRBV12-4

CDR3: CASSATVSYEQYF
DNA: TGTGCCAGCAGCGCGACAGTCTCCTACGAGCAGTACTTC
J: TRBJ2-7
length: 13
size: many
D: NA
V: TRBV7-9

CDR3: CASSQPSSDTGELFF
DNA: TGTGCCAGCAGCCAACCTAGCAGCGACACCGGGGAGCTGTTTTTT
J: TRBJ2-2
length: 15
size: NA
D: NA
V: TRBV7-3

CDR3: CASSQRSNTEAFF
DNA: TGTGCCAGCAGTCAGCGTTCGAACACTGAAGCTTTCTTT
J: TRBJ1-1
length: 13
size: many
D: NA
V: TRBV6-5

CDR3: CASSVGNRGIQNEQYF
DNA: TGTGCCAGCAGCGTAGGGAACAGGGGGATCCAGAACGAGCAGTACTTC
J: TRBJ2-7
length: 16
size: many
D: TRBD1
V: TRBV9

CDR3: CASRDTGGDRGYTF
DNA: TGTGCCAGCAGAGATACAGGGGGCGATCGAGGCTACACCTTC
J: TRBJ1-2
length: 14
size: many
D: TRBD1
V: TRBV27

CDR3: CASSLGPPGTFGEAFF
DNA: TGTGCCAGCAGCTTAGGCCCCCCTGGGACATTTGGTGAAGCTTTCTTT
J: TRBJ1-1
length: 16
size: few
D: NA
V: TRBV7-2

CDR3: CSVLRQGARTGELFF
DNA: TGCAGCGTCCTAAGACAGGGGGCTCGAACCGGGGAGCTGTTTTTT
J: TRBJ2-2
length: 15
size: NA
D: TRBD1
V: TRBV29-1

CDR3: CSARDTSQETQYF
DNA: TGCAGTGCTAGAGATACTTCCCAAGAGACCCAGTACTTC
J: TRBJ2-5
length: 13
size: many
D: NA
V: TRBV20-1

CDR3: CASSVEDRDYEQHF
DNA: TGTGCCAGCAGCGTAGAGGACAGAGACTACGAGCAGCACTTC
J: TRBJ2-7
length: 14
size: NA
D: NA
V: TRBV7-9

CDR3: CASSHRDVNQPQHF
DNA: TGTGCCAGCAGCCACCGGGACGTCAATCAGCCCCAGCATTTT
J: TRBJ1-5
length: 14
size: many
D: NA
V: TRBV3-1

CDR3: CSARHRNTGELFF
DNA: TGCAGTGCTAGACATAGGAACACCGGGGAGCTGTTTTTT
J: TRBJ2-2
length: 13
size: many
D: NA
V: TRBV20-1

CDR3: CAISDSSNQPQHF
DNA: TGTGCCATCAGTGACAGTAGCAATCAGCCCCAGCATTTT
J: TRBJ1-5
length: 13
size: many
D: NA
V: TRBV10-3

CDR3: CASLGQGALTDTQYF
DNA: TGTGCCAGCCTCGGACAGGGGGCCCTCACAGATACGCAGTATTTT
J: TRBJ2-3
length: 15
size: NA
D: TRBD1
V: TRBV5-6

CDR3: CASSFGPVEVIYGYTF
DNA: TGTGCCAGCAGCTTTGGTCCTGTGGAGGTCATCTATGGCTACACCTTC
J: TRBJ1-2
length: 16
size: many
D: NA
V: TRBV7-2

CDR3: CSALGGTSGVYEQYF
DNA: TGCAGTGCCCTGGGGGGGACTAGCGGAGTATACGAGCAGTACTTC
J: TRBJ2-7
length: 15
size: many
D: TRBD2
V: TRBV20-1

CDR3: CSREGSSYEQYF
DNA: TGCAGCCGGGAAGGGAGCTCCTACGAGCAGTACTTC
J: TRBJ2-7
length: 12
size: NA
D: NA
V: TRBV29-1

CDR3: CSAMRGANTYEQYF
DNA: TGCAGTGCTATGAGGGGGGCGAACACCTACGAGCAGTACTTC
J: TRBJ2-7
length: 14
size: NA
D: NA
V: TRBV20-1

CDR3: CASSYRVSGANVLTF
DNA: TGTGCCAGCAGTTACAGGGTCTCTGGGGCCAACGTCCTGACTTTC
J: TRBJ2-6
length: 15
size: many
D: NA
V: TRBV6-2/TRBV6-3